These 27 T cell receptor beta chains came from one sample sequenced in a study of OX40 agonist ivuxolimab in advanced cancers. TCRdb keeps only in-frame clones here, not all; method: immunoSEQ multiplex PCR. The sample holds approximately 80,000 clones; 90% are singletons and the top ten take about 0.35%. This specimen consisted of CD4+ or CD8+ T cells sorted from blood, obtained in a trial of the OX40 agonist ivuxolimab. Receptors were obtained from an adult with an advanced solid tumor such as melanoma, head and neck, liver or kidney cancer.

V usage is TRBV30 and J usage is TRBJ2-5; weak D call: TRBD2 (5 bases). CDR1 is GTSNPN and CDR2 is SVGIG in the germline V gene (reference sequence). Trimming took 4 bases from V and 5 from J, leaving 17 bases between them. The CDR3 extends over 14 amino acids. The CDR3 sequence: CAWMRVGNQETQYF. For the CDR3, the DNA is TGTGCCTGGATGCGGGTGGGGAATCAGGAGACCCAGTACTTC.

The rearrangement uses TRBV11-3 and TRBJ2-3, with D possibly being TRBD1 (6 bases). Per germline, CDR1 SGHNT and CDR2 YENEEA. V lost 1 base and J lost 3, with 11 bases in between. The CDR3 sequence is 15 residues long. Written as DNA, the CDR3 is TGTGCCAGCAGCTTAGCGGACAGCCATACAGATACGCAGTATTTT. Amino acid sequence: CASSLADSHTDTQYF.

The CDR3 nucleotides are TGTGCCAGCAGGGTGGGCACATGGGATTCGAACACCGGGGAGCTGTTTTTT. Amino acids: CASRVGTWDSNTGELFF. The chain recombines TRBV11-2 with TRBJ2-2; D ambiguous. The V end lost 6 bases, the J end lost 0 bases, and 17 bases lay between the germline ends. CDR3 length: 17 amino acids. Germline values: CDR1 SGHAT, CDR2 FQNNGV. Based on the CDR3 plus reference TRBV11-2 and TRBJ2-2, the full variable domain is EAGVAQSPRYKIIEKRQSVAFWCNPISGHATLYWYQQILGQGPKLLIQFQNNGVVDDSQLPKDRFSAERLKGVDSTLKIQPAKLEDSAVYLCASRVGTWDSNTGELFFGEGSRLTVL.

This chain joins TRBV6-5 and TRBJ1-3; D remains ambiguous. The CDR3 loop spans 14 amino acids. V shed 5 bases and J shed 8 bases, with 16 bases lying between them. Germline V gene lookup returns CDR1 MNHEY and CDR2 SVGAGI. CDR3 protein: CASSPPFSRDTIYF. The CDR3 nucleotides are TGTGCCAGCAGTCCCCCTTTTTCTCGGGACACCATATATTTT.

The rearrangement uses TRBV7-9 and TRBJ1-4; D is ambiguous. CDR3 length equals 14 residues. The V and J ends lost 0 bases and 4 bases respectively, with 6 bases between them. Germline V gene data show CDR1 as SEHNR and CDR2 as FQNEAQ (reference sequence). The CDR3 reads CASSLAGLNEKLFF. The CDR3 DNA is TGTGCCAGCAGCTTAGCAGGTCTTAATGAAAAACTGTTTTTT.

This chain joins TRBV28 and TRBJ2-7, with D perhaps TRBD1 (5 bases). This CDR3 has 12 residues. The germline gives CDR1 MDHEN, CDR2 SYDVKM. V was shortened by 3 bases and J by 8 bases, with 11 bases between the two germline ends. The CDR3 loop reads CASSLQGYKQYF. DNA of the CDR3: TGTGCCAGCAGTTTGCAGGGCTATAAGCAGTACTTC. Complete variable domain (other parts from reference TRBV28 and TRBJ2-7): DVKVTQSSRYLVKRTGEKVFLECVQDMDHENMFWYRQDPGLGLRLIYFSYDVKMKEKGDIPEGYSVSREKKERFSLILESASTNQTSMYLCASSLQGYKQYFGPGTRLTVT.

V is TRBV10-2 and J is TRBJ1-2; TRBD1 agrees at 7 bases. V dropped 8 bases and J dropped 4; count of bases not matched to a gene: 10. CDR3 size: 14 residues. Germline lookup yields CDR1 WSHSY and CDR2 SAAADI. The CDR3 nucleotides are TGCGCCAGCTCACAAACAGGGGATGGCTATGGCTACACCTTC. It encodes CASSQTGDGYGYTF.

This chain connects TRBV7-9 to TRBJ2-1; no reliable D call. Trimming took off 2 bases at V and 7 bases at J, with 12 bases between the two ends. Germline CDR1 is SEHNR and CDR2 is FQNEAQ (reference sequence). The CDR3 is 14 residues long. The CDR3 DNA sequence: TGTGCCAGCAGCTTAATGATATCTCGGAATGAGCAGTTCTTC. It is translated as CASSLMISRNEQFF.

The chain joins TRBV30 to TRBJ1-2; 8 bases fit TRBD1. The CDR3 runs 14 residues. With 4 bases clipped from V and 6 bases from J, the junction kept 10 bases outside the gene matches. The germline CDR1 and CDR2 sequences are GTSNPN and SVGIG (reference sequence). CDR3 sequence: CAWTSDREEDGYTF. The CDR3 nucleotides are TGTGCCTGGACCTCGGACAGGGAGGAGGATGGCTACACCTTC.

This chain links TRBV19 with TRBJ1-1, with D perhaps matching TRBD1 (6 bases). The CDR3 sequence is 13 residues long. Germline loops: CDR1 LNHDA, CDR2 SQIVND (reference sequence). Trimming left V 7 bases short and J 1 base short, with 10 bases between. As DNA, the CDR3 is TGTGCCAGTACACAGGGATGGAACACTGAAGCTTTCTTT. This translates into CASTQGWNTEAFF.

V usage is TRBV7-8 and J usage is TRBJ2-1; 13 nucleotides align to TRBD2. The V segment lost 4 bases and the J segment 5 bases; nucleotides outside the gene matches: 5. Germline V CDR1 and CDR2: SGHVS, FQNEAQ. This CDR3 is built from 16 residues. The DNA of the CDR3 is TGTGCCAGCAGCTGGGGCACTAGCGGGGGGGACAATGAGCAGTTCTTC. This gives the protein CASSWGTSGGDNEQFF.

The chain recombines TRBV15 with TRBJ1-4, with D unresolved. The germline V gene encodes CDR1 LNHNV and CDR2 YYDKDF (reference sequence). Trimming took off 0 bases at V and 4 bases at J, with 15 bases between the two ends. This CDR3 comprises 17 residues. Here the CDR3 reads CATSRDLGGRNNEKLFF. CDR3 nucleotides: TGTGCCACCAGCAGAGATCTAGGTGGCCGAAATAATGAAAAACTGTTTTTT.

The chain uses TRBV5-6 and TRBJ2-1; weak D call: TRBD1 (6 bases). The germline gives CDR1 SGHDT, CDR2 YYEEEE. This CDR3 is built from 16 residues. V dropped 5 bases and J dropped 8 bases, with 23 bases sitting between them. CDR3 sequence: CASSSPLGQMDHEQFF. The CDR3 region has the DNA TGTGCCAGCAGTTCTCCCTTAGGACAGATGGACCATGAGCAGTTCTTC.

This chain joins TRBV7-9 and TRBJ1-3, with 8 bases identical to TRBD1. The ends lost 4 bases at V and 1 base at J; junction bases unmatched: 3. Germline values: CDR1 SEHNR, CDR2 FQNEAQ (reference sequence). This CDR3 is 15 amino acids long. The CDR3 here is CASSSDRVSGNTIYF. Here the CDR3 DNA reads TGTGCCAGCAGCTCGGACAGGGTATCTGGAAACACCATATATTTT.

In its sample, this clone was seen once. The V call is TRBV5-1, the J call TRBJ1-2; TRBD1 aligns across 7 bases. Germline V gene data show CDR1 as SGHRS and CDR2 as YFSETQ. The junction had 21 bases not matched to a gene; V was cut back by 0 bases and J by 4 bases. The CDR3 totals 20 residues. The CDR3 sequence: CASSLDGRNRGRSWVYGYTF. CDR3 in DNA: TGCGCCAGCAGCTTGGATGGGAGGAACAGGGGCAGGTCTTGGGTCTATGGCTACACCTTC.

V and J are TRBV11-3 and TRBJ1-1, with 8 bases lining up with TRBD1. Trimming cost V 5 bases and J 5 bases; bases outside gene matches: 10. CDR3 length: 15 residues. CDR1 SGHNT and CDR2 YENEEA come from the germline V gene. Here the CDR3 DNA reads TGTGCCAGCAGCAAGGACAGGGAAGTATGGACTGAAGCTTTCTTT. This codes for CASSKDREVWTEAFF.

The chain carries TRBV7-2 and TRBJ2-1, with 8 bases matching TRBD1. The V gene's germline CDR1 is SGHTA and CDR2 FQGNSA. With V trimmed by 2 bases and J by 7 bases, 16 bases remained unmatched. This CDR3 is built from 18 residues. The CDR3 here is CASSLLQGARPPRNEQFF. CDR3 DNA sequence: TGTGCCAGCAGCTTATTGCAGGGGGCGCGTCCCCCGAGAAATGAGCAGTTCTTC. Full variable domain (outside the CDR3, taken from reference TRBV7-2 and TRBJ2-1): GAGVSQSPSNKVTEKGKDVELRCDPISGHTALYWYRQSLGQGLEFLIYFQGNSAPDKSGLPSDRFSAERTGGSVSTLTIQRTQQEDSAVYLCASSLLQGARPPRNEQFFGPGTRLTVL.

This clone has just a few counts. This chain joins TRBV29-1 and TRBJ2-7, with D perhaps TRBD1 or TRBD2 (5 bases each). The CDR3 loop spans 13 amino acids. Germline V lookup: CDR1 SQVTM, CDR2 ANQGSEA. V lost 3 bases and J 3 bases, leaving 12 bases between the germline ends. This chain's CDR3 is CSVDIGTSYEQYF. The CDR3 nucleotides are TGCAGCGTTGATATAGGGACCAGCTACGAGCAGTACTTC.

CDR3 residues: CAWSRGGLTDTQYF. CDR3 bases: TGTGCCTGGAGCCGTGGGGGGCTGACAGATACGCAGTATTTT. The J gene is TRBJ2-3, the V gene TRBV30; tentatively, D is TRBD1 or TRBD2 (6 bases each). Trimming removed 3 bases from V and 3 bases from J, with 13 bases in between. CDR3 size: 14 residues. The V gene's germline CDR1 is GTSNPN and CDR2 SVGIG (reference sequence).

The J gene is TRBJ2-5, the V gene TRBV10-3; D is uncertain. Germline V gene data show CDR1 as ENHRY and CDR2 as SYGVKD. V gave up 0 bases and J gave up 1 base, with 9 bases separating them. The CDR3 runs 15 residues. The chain's CDR3 is CAISESNVGQETQYF. The CDR3 DNA sequence: TGTGCCATCAGTGAGTCGAATGTGGGCCAAGAGACCCAGTACTTC.

This sequence joins TRBV7-9 and TRBJ1-4; 9 bases map to TRBD1. Germline CDR1 SEHNR, CDR2 FQNEAQ (reference sequence). This CDR3 has 14 amino acids. Trimming cost V 3 bases and J 4 bases; bases outside gene matches: 0. DNA of the CDR3: TGTGCCAGCAGCTTGACAGGGGGTAATGAAAAACTGTTTTTT. Translation gives CASSLTGGNEKLFF.

The sample holds a few counts of this clone. The J gene is TRBJ1-1, the V gene TRBV9; possibly TRBD1 for D (5 bases). V was cut by 4 bases and J by 7 bases, with 11 bases left in between. The germline CDR1 and CDR2 sequences are SGDLS and YYNGEE. CDR3 length: 12 amino acids. The CDR3 sequence is CASSTVGGEAFF. For the CDR3, the DNA is TGTGCCAGCAGCACCGTGGGGGGTGAAGCTTTCTTT. The whole variable domain, remainder taken from reference TRBV9 and TRBJ1-1, is DSGVTQTPKHLITATGQRVTLRCSPRSGDLSVYWYQQSLDQGLQFLIQYYNGEERAKGNILERFSAQQFPDLHSELNLSSLELGDSALYFCASSTVGGEAFFGQGTRLTVV.

This chain joins TRBV15 and TRBJ1-1; D is undetermined. Trimming removed 0 bases at V and 5 bases at J, with 13 bases between. Germline V gene lookup returns CDR1 LNHNV and CDR2 YYDKDF (reference sequence). CDR3 length equals 15 residues. CDR3 nucleotide sequence: TGTGCCACCAGCAGAGACTCTTGGGGATATACTGAAGCTTTCTTT. Protein sequence: CATSRDSWGYTEAFF.

The rearrangement uses TRBV9 and TRBJ1-1; 7 nucleotides line up with TRBD1. The CDR3 runs to 16 residues. The V gene end was trimmed by 0 bases and the J gene end by 8 bases; junction bases not matched to a gene: 13. Germline CDR1 SGDLS, CDR2 YYNGEE. CDR3 residues: CASSVGAGQSNPEAFF. The CDR3 DNA reads TGTGCCAGCAGCGTAGGGGCGGGACAGTCGAATCCCGAAGCTTTCTTT.

The J gene is TRBJ2-4, the V gene TRBV18, with D possibly called TRBD1 or TRBD2 (5 bases each). The ends were cut back, 4 bases at V and 0 bases at J, with 13 bases in the middle. This CDR3 comprises 16 residues. The germline gives CDR1 KGHSH, CDR2 LQKENI. The CDR3 region is CASSRDGQLAKNIQYF. CDR3 bases: TGTGCCAGCTCACGGGACGGACAATTAGCCAAAAACATTCAGTACTTC.

V usage is TRBV5-6 and J usage is TRBJ1-1, with D unclear. Trimming took 2 bases from V and 2 from J, leaving 7 bases between them. The germline CDR1 and CDR2 sequences are SGHDT and YYEEEE. This CDR3 is 13 amino acids long. DNA for the CDR3: TGTGCCAGCAGCTTACGGCACAACACTGAAGCTTTCTTT. It yields the protein CASSLRHNTEAFF. Full variable domain (remainder filled in from reference TRBV5-6 and TRBJ1-1): DAGVTQSPTHLIKTRGQQVTLRCSPKSGHDTVSWYQQALGQGPQFIFQYYEEEERQRGNFPDRFSGHQFPNYSSELNVNALLLGDSALYLCASSLRHNTEAFFGQGTRLTVV.

The V gene is TRBV6-5, the J gene TRBJ2-7; 8 positions agree with TRBD2. CDR1 MNHEY and CDR2 SVGAGI come from the germline V gene. The CDR3 length is 15 residues. The V gene end was trimmed by 7 bases and the J gene end by 0 bases; junction bases not matched to a gene: 8. DNA for the CDR3: TGTGCCAGCAAACCTGCGGGGGGCAGCTCCTACGAGCAGTACTTC. It yields the protein CASKPAGGSSYEQYF.